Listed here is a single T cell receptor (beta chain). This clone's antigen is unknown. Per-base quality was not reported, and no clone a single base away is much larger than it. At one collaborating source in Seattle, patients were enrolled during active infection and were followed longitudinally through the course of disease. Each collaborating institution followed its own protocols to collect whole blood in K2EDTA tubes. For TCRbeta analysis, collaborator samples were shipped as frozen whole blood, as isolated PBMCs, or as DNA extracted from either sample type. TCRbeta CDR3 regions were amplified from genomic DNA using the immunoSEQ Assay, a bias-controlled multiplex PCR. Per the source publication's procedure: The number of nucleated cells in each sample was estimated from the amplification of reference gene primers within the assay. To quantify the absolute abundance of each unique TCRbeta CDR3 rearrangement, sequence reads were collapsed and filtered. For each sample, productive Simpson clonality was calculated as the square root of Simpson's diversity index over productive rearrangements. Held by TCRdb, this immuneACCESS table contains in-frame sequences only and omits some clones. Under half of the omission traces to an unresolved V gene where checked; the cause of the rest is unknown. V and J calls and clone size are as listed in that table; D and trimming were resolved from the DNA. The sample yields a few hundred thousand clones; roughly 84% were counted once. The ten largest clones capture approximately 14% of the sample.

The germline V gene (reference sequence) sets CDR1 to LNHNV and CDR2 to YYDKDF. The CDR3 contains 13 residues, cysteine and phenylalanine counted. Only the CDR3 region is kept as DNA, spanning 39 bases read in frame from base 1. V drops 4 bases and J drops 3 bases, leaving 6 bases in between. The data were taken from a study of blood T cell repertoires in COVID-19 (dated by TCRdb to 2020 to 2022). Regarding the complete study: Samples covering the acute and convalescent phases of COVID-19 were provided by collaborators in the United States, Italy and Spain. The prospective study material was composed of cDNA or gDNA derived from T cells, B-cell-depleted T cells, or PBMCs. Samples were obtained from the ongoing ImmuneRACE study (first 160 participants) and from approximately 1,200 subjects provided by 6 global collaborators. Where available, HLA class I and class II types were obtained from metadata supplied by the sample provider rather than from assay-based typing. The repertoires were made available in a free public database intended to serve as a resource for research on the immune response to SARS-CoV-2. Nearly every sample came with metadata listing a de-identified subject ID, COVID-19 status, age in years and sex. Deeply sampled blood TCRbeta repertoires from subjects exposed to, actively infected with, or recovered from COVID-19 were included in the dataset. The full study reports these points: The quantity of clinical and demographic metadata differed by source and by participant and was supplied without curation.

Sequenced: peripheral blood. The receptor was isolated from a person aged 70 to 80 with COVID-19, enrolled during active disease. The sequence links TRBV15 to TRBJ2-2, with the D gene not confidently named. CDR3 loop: CATSIGYTGELFF. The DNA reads TGTGCCACCAGCATCGGGTACACCGGGGAGCTGTTTTTT.